Sequencing of this T cell receptor beta chain was carried out in a study of neoadjuvant anti-PD-1 for oral cavity cancer. Across the study: Around day 43, patients without progression received a fourth nivolumab dose before surgery.

Sequenced by immunoSEQ multiplex PCR; TCRdb stores in-frame clones only, minus some. The sample lists 40,000 to 50,000 clones; about three quarters were seen once. The time point is: after neoadjuvant nivolumab, at surgical resection. Losses at the gene ends were 0 bases for V and 7 bases for J; bases not matched to a gene: 3. Looked up from germline, CDR1 is MNHEY and CDR2 is SVGAGI. CDR3 length equals 14 residues. The sequenced sample was PBMCs, obtained after nivolumab (anti-PD-1) treatment. V usage is TRBV6-5 and J usage is TRBJ1-2; 9 bases fit TRBD1. The clonotype comes from a person aged 40 to 85 with oral cavity squamous cell carcinoma. CDR3 region: CASSYSGQGIGYTF. Written as DNA, the CDR3 is TGTGCCAGCAGTTACTCGGGACAGGGTATTGGCTACACCTTC.